This T cell receptor (beta chain) is from a study of cytomegalovirus exposure and HLA in healthy donors. Broader study findings: TCR beta chain V- and J-gene trimming was linked, in a later analysis, to a missense variant in DCLRE1C.

Worth noting for this clone: Its antigen is not known.

Vbeta (60) and Jbeta (13) primers were used in the PCR. Here immunoSEQ multiplex PCR was the method, and the copy in TCRdb shows in-frame clones only, minus some. The profile shows about 130,000 clones, about three quarters of them singletons. This CDR3 spans 14 amino acids. The germline V and J ends were trimmed by 0 bases and 8 bases, with 12 bases remaining between them. CDR1 SGHNT and CDR2 YYREEE come from the germline V gene (reference sequence). The source of this sequence is a human donor in good health. Sample: PBMCs. The V gene is TRBV5-4, the J gene TRBJ2-1; D may be TRBD2 (5 bases). This CDR3 reads CASSLGPLADEQFF. In DNA, the CDR3 is TGTGCCAGCAGCTTGGGCCCCCTAGCCGATGAGCAGTTCTTC.